A selection of T cell receptor beta chains follows, all from one sample in a study of identical twins. One entry per CDR3 protein, called by TCRdb with MiXCR from the 5' RACE reads. The table shows 200,000 to 250,000 distinct CDR3 sequences, with around 6.8% occurring only once. These records were also assigned to another study, of yellow fever vaccine responses in identical twins.

Sequencing input: memory (CD45RO+) T cells sorted from blood. The receptors here all came from a woman between 18 and 29 years old in good health. The CDR3 runs from the conserved cysteine through the conserved F or W. D genes are given only for firm matches. Clone size is not always given. Where it is, it says once, few, many or a class for expanded clones.

>TRBV7-9|.|TRBJ1-4|few
CASSKREGEKLFF
TGTGCCAGCAGCAAAAGGGAGGGTGAAAAACTGTTTTTT
>TRBV29-1|.|TRBJ2-2|many
CSVDGQLTGELFF
TGCAGCGTTGACGGGCAACTCACCGGGGAGCTGTTTTTT
>TRBV6-1|.|TRBJ1-4|few
CASSDWARRAEKLFF
TGTGCCAGCAGTGATTGGGCCCGAAGGGCTGAAAAACTGTTTTTT
>TRBV10-3|.|TRBJ2-5|few
CAISESQETQYF
TGTGCCATCAGTGAGTCCCAAGAGACCCAGTACTTC
>TRBV12-3/TRBV12-4|TRBD1|TRBJ2-3|.
CASTQGDTDTQYF
TGTGCCAGCACGCAGGGGGACACAGATACGCAGTATTTT
>TRBV12-3/TRBV12-4|.|TRBJ1-1|few
CASSFQGWTEAFF
TGTGCCAGCAGTTTCCAGGGATGGACTGAAGCTTTCTTT
>TRBV12-3/TRBV12-4|.|TRBJ2-3|many
CASTPIRADTQYF
TGTGCCAGCACCCCCATCAGGGCAGATACGCAGTATTTT
>TRBV2|.|TRBJ2-4|few
CASRNRLITGSAKNIQYF
TGTGCCAGCAGGAACCGGCTCATCACAGGGAGCGCCAAAAACATTCAGTACTTC
>TRBV20-1|.|TRBJ2-5|.
CSARRLGGASSQETQYF
TGCAGTGCTAGACGCCTGGGGGGTGCGAGTTCCCAAGAGACCCAGTACTTC
>TRBV7-2|TRBD1|TRBJ2-2|few
CATPTGAFQNTGELFF
TGTGCCACCCCGACAGGGGCCTTTCAGAACACCGGGGAGCTGTTTTTT
>TRBV9|TRBD2|TRBJ2-3|many
CASSAPLAGGLTDTQYF
TGTGCCAGCAGCGCTCCCCTAGCGGGGGGACTCACAGATACGCAGTATTTT
>TRBV6-1|TRBD1|TRBJ1-4|many
CASSGGQTSTNEKLFF
TGTGCCAGCAGCGGGGGACAGACCTCAACTAATGAAAAACTGTTTTTT
>TRBV7-9|TRBD2|TRBJ2-1|.
CASGPAGALGNEQFF
TGTGCCAGCGGCCCCGCGGGAGCTTTGGGTAATGAGCAGTTCTTC
>TRBV20-1|TRBD1|TRBJ1-5|.
CSATTGAGNQPQHF
TGCAGTGCAACAACAGGGGCCGGCAATCAGCCCCAGCATTTT
>TRBV29-1|TRBD2|TRBJ2-7|many
CSVERLAGSYEQYF
TGCAGCGTTGAAAGACTAGCGGGGAGCTACGAGCAGTACTTC
>TRBV5-6|TRBD1|TRBJ1-5|many
CASSFRTGNQPQHF
TGTGCCAGCAGCTTTCGGACAGGGAATCAGCCCCAGCATTTT
>TRBV10-3|TRBD1|TRBJ2-7|few
CAISTGTGNYEQYF
TGTGCCATCAGTACCGGGACAGGCAACTACGAGCAGTACTTC
>TRBV5-8|.|TRBJ2-7|few
CASSLEGGALREQYF
TGTGCCAGCAGCCTCGAGGGGGGGGCGCTCCGCGAGCAGTACTTC
>TRBV4-3|TRBD2|TRBJ2-1|many
CASSQEFGTTSYNEQFF
TGCGCCAGCAGCCAAGAGTTCGGGACTACCTCCTACAATGAGCAGTTCTTC
>TRBV6-1|.|TRBJ1-4|.
CASSPAGVTNEKLFF
TGTGCCAGCAGCCCCGCGGGGGTGACTAATGAAAAACTGTTTTTT
>TRBV4-1|.|TRBJ2-2|.
CASSQAYTGELFF
TGCGCCAGCAGCCAAGCCTACACCGGGGAGCTGTTTTTT
>TRBV5-1|.|TRBJ2-6|few
CASSLDGGIKAFSGANVLTF
TGCGCCAGCAGCTTGGACGGGGGCATTAAAGCTTTCTCTGGGGCCAACGTCCTGACTTTC
>TRBV19|.|TRBJ2-2|.
CAISDRAGELFF
TGTGCCATTTCGGACCGGGCCGGGGAGCTGTTTTTT
>TRBV3-1|TRBD1|TRBJ2-3|many
CASSLQGAGGTDTQYF
TGTGCCAGCAGCCTGCAGGGGGCTGGAGGCACAGATACGCAGTATTTT
>TRBV10-3|.|TRBJ2-3|once
CAIRSSVSSTDTQYF
TGTGCCATCAGAAGTAGCGTTTCAAGCACAGATACGCAGTATTTT
>TRBV7-9|.|TRBJ1-2|many
CASSLGTAYGYTF
TGTGCCAGCAGCTTAGGGACGGCTTATGGCTACACCTTC
>TRBV5-1|.|TRBJ2-2|.
CARSSGQGFGELFF
TGCGCCAGGAGCTCCGGGCAGGGCTTCGGGGAGCTGTTTTTT
>TRBV27|.|TRBJ2-7|many
CASRSHTAYEQYF
TGTGCCAGCAGGAGTCATACAGCCTACGAGCAGTACTTC
>TRBV7-9|TRBD2|TRBJ2-1|few
CASSATGTTTYNEQFF
TGTGCCAGCAGCGCCACCGGGACTACCACCTACAATGAGCAGTTCTTC
>TRBV19|TRBD1|TRBJ2-1|.
CASSIDAGTARVSYNEQFF
TGTGCCAGTAGTATAGATGCCGGGACAGCGAGGGTTTCCTACAATGAGCAGTTCTTC
>TRBV6-5|.|TRBJ2-2|.
CASSYREAGELFF
TGTGCCAGCAGTTACCGGGAAGCCGGGGAGCTGTTTTTT
>TRBV11-2|TRBD2|TRBJ2-2|.
CASSLEVLGRGLTGELFF
TGTGCCAGCAGCTTAGAAGTTCTTGGGCGGGGGTTAACCGGGGAGCTGTTTTTT